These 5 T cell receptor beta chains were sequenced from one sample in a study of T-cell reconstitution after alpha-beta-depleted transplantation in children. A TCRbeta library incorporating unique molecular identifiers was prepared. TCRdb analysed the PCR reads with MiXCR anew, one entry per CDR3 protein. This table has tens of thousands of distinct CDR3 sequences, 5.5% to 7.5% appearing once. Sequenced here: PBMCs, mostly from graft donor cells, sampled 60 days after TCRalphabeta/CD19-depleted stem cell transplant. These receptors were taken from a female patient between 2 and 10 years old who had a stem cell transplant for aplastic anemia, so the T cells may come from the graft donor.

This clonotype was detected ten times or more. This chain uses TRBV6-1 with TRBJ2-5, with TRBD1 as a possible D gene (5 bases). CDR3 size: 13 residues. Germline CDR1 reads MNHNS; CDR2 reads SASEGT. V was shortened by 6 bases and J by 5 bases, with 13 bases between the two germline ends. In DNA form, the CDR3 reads TGTGCCAGCAGAGTAGGGGCCTGGGAGACCCAGTACTTC. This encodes CASRVGAWETQYF.

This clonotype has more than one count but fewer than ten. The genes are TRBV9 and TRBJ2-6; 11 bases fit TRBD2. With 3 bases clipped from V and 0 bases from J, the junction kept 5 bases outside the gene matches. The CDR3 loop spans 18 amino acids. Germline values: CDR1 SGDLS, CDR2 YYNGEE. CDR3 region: CASSGRLAGPSGANVLTF. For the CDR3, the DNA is TGTGCCAGCAGCGGACGACTAGCGGGACCCTCTGGGGCCAACGTCCTGACTTTC.

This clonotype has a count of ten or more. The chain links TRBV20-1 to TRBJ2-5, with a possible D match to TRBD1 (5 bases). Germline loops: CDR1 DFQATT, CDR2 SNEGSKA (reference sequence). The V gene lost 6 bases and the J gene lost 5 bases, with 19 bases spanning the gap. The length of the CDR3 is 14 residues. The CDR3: CSAPVRRGAETQYF. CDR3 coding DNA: TGCAGTGCCCCCGTCCGAAGGGGCGCGGAGACCCAGTACTTC.

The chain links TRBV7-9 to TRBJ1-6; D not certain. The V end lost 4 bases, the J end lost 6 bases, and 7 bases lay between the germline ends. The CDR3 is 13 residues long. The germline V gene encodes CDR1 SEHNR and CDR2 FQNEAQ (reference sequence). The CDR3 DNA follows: TGTGCCAGCAGCTCGGCGGGTAATTCACCCCTCCACTTT. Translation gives CASSSAGNSPLHF.

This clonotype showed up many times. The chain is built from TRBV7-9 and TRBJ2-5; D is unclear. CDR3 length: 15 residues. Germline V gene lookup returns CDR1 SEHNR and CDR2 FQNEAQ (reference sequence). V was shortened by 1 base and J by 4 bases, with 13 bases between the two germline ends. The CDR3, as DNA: TGTGCCAGCAGCTTAGTTCAGGCCGACCTAGAGACCCAGTACTTC. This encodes CASSLVQADLETQYF.